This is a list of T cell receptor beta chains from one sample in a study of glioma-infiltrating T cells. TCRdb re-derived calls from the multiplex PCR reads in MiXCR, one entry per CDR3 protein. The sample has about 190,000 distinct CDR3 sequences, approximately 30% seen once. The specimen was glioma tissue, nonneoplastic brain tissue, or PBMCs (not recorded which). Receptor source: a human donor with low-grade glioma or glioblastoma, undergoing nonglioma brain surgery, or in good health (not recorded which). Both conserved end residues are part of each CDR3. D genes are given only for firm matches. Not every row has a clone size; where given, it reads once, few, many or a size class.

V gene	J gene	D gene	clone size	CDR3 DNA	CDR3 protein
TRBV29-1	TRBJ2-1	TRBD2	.	TGCAGCGTTGAAAAGGGTAGCGGGACCGCCCGCTACAATGAGCAGTTCTTC	CSVEKGSGTARYNEQFF
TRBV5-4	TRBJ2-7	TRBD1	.	TGTGCCAGCAGCTACCAGGGGGTCTCCGAGCAGTACTTC	CASSYQGVSEQYF
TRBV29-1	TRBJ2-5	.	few	TGCAGCGTTGTTAGGGGGCAAGAGACCCAGTACTTC	CSVVRGQETQYF
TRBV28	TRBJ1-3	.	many	TGTGCCAGCAGTTCCCCCGGTCAACAGGCGAGGGGAAACACCATATATTTT	CASSSPGQQARGNTIYF
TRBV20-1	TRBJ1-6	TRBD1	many	TGCAGTGCTATAAAACAGGGGGCAGGATCACCCCTCCACTTT	CSAIKQGAGSPLHF
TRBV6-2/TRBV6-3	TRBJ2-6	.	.	TGTGCCCGCAGTGCCCCAGGGGCCGGGGCCCCCGTCCTGACTTTC	CARSAPGAGAPVLTF
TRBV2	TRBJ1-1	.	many	TGTGCCAGCAAGTATAACACTGAAGCTTTCTTT	CASKYNTEAFF
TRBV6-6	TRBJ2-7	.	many	TGTGCCAGCAGTTACTCCCCCGGGGACGGTGAGCAGTACTTC	CASSYSPGDGEQYF
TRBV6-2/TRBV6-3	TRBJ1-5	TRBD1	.	TGTGCCAGCAGTTCGACAGGGGGCCATCAGCCCCAGCATTTT	CASSSTGGHQPQHF
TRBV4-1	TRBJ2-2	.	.	TGCGCCAGCAGCCAAGATCGGTTCCCGAACACCGGGGAGCTGTTTTTT	CASSQDRFPNTGELFF
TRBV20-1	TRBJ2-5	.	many	TGCAGTCCCAGTGGGGGGATCGAGACCCAGTACTTC	CSPSGGIETQYF
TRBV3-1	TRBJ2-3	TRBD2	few	TGTGCCAGCAGCCAAAAACTAGCGAACTACACAGATACGCAGTATTTT	CASSQKLANYTDTQYF
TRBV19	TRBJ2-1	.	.	TGTGCCAGTAGTAACCGGGTTTTGGCCTTTGGCGTCCACAATGAGCAGTTCTTC	CASSNRVLAFGVHNEQFF
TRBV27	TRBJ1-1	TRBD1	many	TGTGCCAGCAGTTTCGCCGACAGGGCGCCCGAAGCTTTCTTT	CASSFADRAPEAFF
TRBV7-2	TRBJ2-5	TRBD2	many	TGTGCCAGCAGCTTAGAGGGACTAGCCGAGACCCAGTACTTC	CASSLEGLAETQYF
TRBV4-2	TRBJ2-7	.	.	TGTGCCAGCGGCCAAGATTTGGCGGTACATTACGAGCAGTACTTC	CASGQDLAVHYEQYF
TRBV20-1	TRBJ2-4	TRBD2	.	TGCAGTGCTAGACTAGGACTAGCGGGAGGGGAGCTAGCCAAAAACATTCAGTACTTC	CSARLGLAGGELAKNIQYF
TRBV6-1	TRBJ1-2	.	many	TGTGCCAGCGAAAAGGAGGGAATCTATGGCTACACCTTC	CASEKEGIYGYTF
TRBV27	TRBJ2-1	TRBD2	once	TGTGCCAGCAGAATTAGCGGGAGGGCCGGGGATGAGCAGTTCTTC	CASRISGRAGDEQFF
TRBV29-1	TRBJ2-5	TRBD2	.	TGCAGCGCCGAGCGGGGGGAGACCCAGTACTTC	CSAERGETQYF
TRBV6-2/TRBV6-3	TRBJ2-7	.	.	TGTGCCAGCAGAAAAGACGGGACCTACGAGCAGCGCTTC	CASRKDGTYEQRF
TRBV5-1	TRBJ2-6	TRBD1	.	TGCGCCAGCAGCTTTTACAGGGGGGAAAGCTCTGGGGCCAACGTCCTGACTTTC	CASSFYRGESSGANVLTF
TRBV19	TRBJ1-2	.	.	TGTGCCAGTAGTACCTCTCAGGTGCTGTATGGCTACACCTTC	CASSTSQVLYGYTF
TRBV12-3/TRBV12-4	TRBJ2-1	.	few	TGTGCCAGCAGTTTGTTGGGGGTCAATGAGCAGTTCTTC	CASSLLGVNEQFF
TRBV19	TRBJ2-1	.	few	TGTGCCAGTAGTATAGGGGATTTCTCCTACAATGAGCAGTTCTTC	CASSIGDFSYNEQFF
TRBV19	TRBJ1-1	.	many	TGTGCCAGTAGCAATACAGCGAACACTGAAGCTTTCTTT	CASSNTANTEAFF
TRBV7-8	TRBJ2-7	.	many	TGTGCCAGCAGCTTAGGAGTGGGGGCCTACGAGCAGTACTTC	CASSLGVGAYEQYF
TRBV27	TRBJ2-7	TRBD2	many	TGTGCCAGCAGTGCAATTGGGACTAGCGGGAGCTACGAGCAGTACTTC	CASSAIGTSGSYEQYF
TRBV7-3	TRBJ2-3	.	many	TGTGCCAGCGGGTCGGTGGGGACAGATACGCAGTATTTT	CASGSVGTDTQYF
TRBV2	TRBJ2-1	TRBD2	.	TGTGCCAGCAGGATCGGGACTAGCGGACTCAATGAGCAGTTCTTC	CASRIGTSGLNEQFF
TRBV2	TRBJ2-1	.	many	TGTGCCAGCAAGCGACAAGACAATGAGCAGTTCTTC	CASKRQDNEQFF
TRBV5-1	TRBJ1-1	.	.	TGCGCCAGCAGCTTGGCTTCCGGACACTACACTGAAGCTTTCTTT	CASSLASGHYTEAFF
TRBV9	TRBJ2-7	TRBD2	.	TGTGCCAGCAGCGTAGCTACGCGGGAGATCTACGAGCAGTACTTC	CASSVATREIYEQYF
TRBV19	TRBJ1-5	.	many	TGTGCCAGTAGTATGCGGGGGATGGTTGGCAATCAGCCCCAGCATTTT	CASSMRGMVGNQPQHF
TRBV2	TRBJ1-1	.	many	TGTGCCAGTGAACGTCTTAGGGGCAGATTGAACACTGAAGCTTTCTTT	CASERLRGRLNTEAFF
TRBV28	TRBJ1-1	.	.	TGTGCCAGCAGTTTACTTGGGGACTGGGAACCGAGGACTGAAGCTTTCTTT	CASSLLGDWEPRTEAFF
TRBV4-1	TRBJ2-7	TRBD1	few	TGCGCCAGCAGCCAAGATCGACAGGGTATCGACGAGCAGTACTTC	CASSQDRQGIDEQYF
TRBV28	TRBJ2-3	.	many	TGTGCCAGCAGTTCTACCCTAACAGGGACATCATCAGATACGCAGTATTTT	CASSSTLTGTSSDTQYF
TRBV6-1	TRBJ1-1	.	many	TGTGCCAGCAGTTATAGGGGGGTCGGGGCCGCTGAAGCTTTCTTT	CASSYRGVGAAEAFF